Following are 25 T cell receptor beta chains from one sample sequenced in a study of PD-1 and CTLA-4 blockade in melanoma. Here immunoSEQ multiplex PCR was the method, and the copy in TCRdb shows in-frame clones only, minus some. The sample consists of 15,000 to 20,000 clones, around 70% of them appearing once. The sample consisted of CD8+ T cells from peripheral blood, taken before anti-PD-1 treatment. The origin of the receptors is a human donor with melanoma.

V and J are TRBV19 and TRBJ2-7; TRBD1 agrees at 8 bases. CDR1 is LNHDA, CDR2 SQIVND, per germline (reference sequence). After removal of 6 bases from V and 9 bases from J, the junction contained 13 bases not matched to a gene. The CDR3 runs to 14 residues. The CDR3 reads CASRNRTGSVGQYF. CDR3 coding DNA: TGTGCCAGTAGAAACCGGACAGGGAGCGTCGGGCAGTACTTC.

This clone is labeled as medium-sized. The CDR3 protein is CASSQDQSGGDEQYF. For the CDR3, the DNA is TGCGCCAGCAGCCAAGATCAGAGCGGGGGTGACGAGCAGTACTTC. The chain combines TRBV4-1 with TRBJ2-7, with 8 nucleotides matching TRBD2. This CDR3 spans 15 amino acids. Germline values: CDR1 MGHRA, CDR2 YSYEKL. V was clipped by 0 bases and J by 5 bases; unmatched bases: 6.

This clone was seen a few times. The chain is built from TRBV11-2 and TRBJ2-7; 9 positions agree with TRBD2. V trimming: 5 bases; J trimming: 0 bases; junction bases outside the gene matches: 11. This CDR3 contains 17 residues. Germline-derived CDR1 and CDR2 are SGHAT and FQNNGV. CDR3 bases: TGTGCCAGCAGCCGTAGACTAGCGGTCGATAGCTCCTACGAGCAGTACTTC. Amino acid sequence: CASSRRLAVDSSYEQYF.

The genes are TRBV7-9 and TRBJ1-6; D not certain. V was trimmed by 1 base and J by 5 bases, leaving 9 bases between them. The CDR3 spans 15 residues. Germline CDR1 reads SEHNR; CDR2 reads FQNEAQ (reference sequence). This CDR3 reads CASSLDASHNSPLHF. Here the CDR3 DNA reads TGTGCCAGCAGCTTAGACGCCAGTCATAATTCACCCCTCCACTTT.

The rearrangement joins TRBV2 to TRBJ2-3; the D gene could be TRBD1 or TRBD2 (7 bases each). Trimming removed 6 bases from V and 0 bases from J, with 16 bases in between. The CDR3 runs 16 residues. CDR1 is SNHLY and CDR2 is FYNNEI in the germline V gene. The CDR3: CASSAGGGSSTDTQYF. The CDR3 DNA reads TGTGCCAGCAGCGCAGGGGGGGGCTCTAGCACAGATACGCAGTATTTT. The whole variable domain, filled in from reference TRBV2 and TRBJ2-3, reads EPEVTQTPSHQVTQMGQEVILRCVPISNHLYFYWYRQILGQKVEFLVSFYNNEISEKSEIFDDQFSVERPDGSNFTLKIRSTKLEDSAMYFCASSAGGGSSTDTQYFGPGTRLTVL.

This clone was recorded a few times. J is TRBJ1-1 and V is TRBV4-2, with D possibly matching TRBD1 (5 bases). Germline CDR1 and CDR2: LGHNA and YNFKEQ. The CDR3 contains 12 residues. With 6 bases removed from V and 4 bases from J, the gap between germline ends came to 9 bases. CDR3 region: CASRQGGTEAFF. The CDR3 coding sequence is TGTGCCAGCAGGCAGGGTGGCACTGAAGCTTTCTTT.

This clone was seen only once. The rearrangement links TRBV3-1 (or the pseudogene TRBV3-2) to TRBJ1-3; no clear D. The germline CDR1 and CDR2 sequences are LGHDT and YNNKEL (reference sequence). V lost 4 bases and J lost 3, with 10 bases in between. The CDR3 covers 14 residues. The CDR3 here is CASSPNSFGNTIYF. The CDR3 nucleotides read TGTGCCAGCAGCCCTAATTCCTTTGGAAACACCATATATTTT.

This clone was seen a handful of times. V usage is TRBV4-2 and J usage is TRBJ1-6; D gene uncertain. CDR3 length: 16 residues. From germline, CDR1 is LGHNA and CDR2 YNFKEQ. V shed 1 base and J shed 3 bases, with 10 bases lying between them. CDR3 coding DNA: TGTGCCAGCAGCCAAGCCCAAGGGAGCTATAATTCACCCCTCCACTTT. It codes for CASSQAQGSYNSPLHF.

The chain uses TRBV2 and TRBJ2-1; the D gene is possibly TRBD2 (5 bases). V was cut by 11 bases and J by 5 bases, with 13 bases left in between. The CDR3 runs 12 residues. The germline V gene encodes CDR1 SNHLY and CDR2 FYNNEI. The CDR3 is CALERPHNEQFF. The CDR3 coding sequence is TGTGCCCTCGAGCGGCCCCACAATGAGCAGTTCTTC.

This sequence joins TRBV6-1 and TRBJ2-1; D perhaps matches TRBD2 (8 bases). The CDR3 is 14 residues long. CDR1 is MNHNS, CDR2 SASEGT, per germline. V was clipped by 7 bases and J by 7 bases, with 17 bases between them. CDR3 nucleotide sequence: TGTGCCAGCACTATACAGGGGACTAGAAATGAGCAGTTCTTC. It encodes CASTIQGTRNEQFF.

This chain uses TRBV19 with TRBJ1-5; D call uncertain. In germline, CDR1 is LNHDA, CDR2 SQIVND (reference sequence). The V gene lost 1 base and the J gene lost 4 bases, with 8 bases spanning the gap. There are 14 residues in the CDR3. CDR3 sequence reads: CASSIGQSNQPQHF. The CDR3 DNA follows: TGTGCCAGTAGTATAGGTCAGTCTAATCAGCCCCAGCATTTT.

The chain couples TRBV5-4 to TRBJ1-5; 10 bases line up with TRBD1. V lost 4 bases and J lost 2; bases outside the gene matches: 3. The CDR3 sequence is 15 residues long. Germline loops: CDR1 SGHNT, CDR2 YYREEE (reference sequence). In nucleotides, the CDR3 is TGTGCCAGCAGCCCGGGGACAGGGGGCAATCAGCCCCAGCATTTT. The encoded protein is CASSPGTGGNQPQHF.

CDR3 loop: CASSQGRFGTYGYTF. CDR3 bases: TGTGCCAGCAGCCAAGGGAGGTTCGGAACTTATGGCTACACCTTC. This rearrangement joins TRBV3-1 (or the pseudogene TRBV3-2) to TRBJ1-2; no clear D gene. The CDR3 consists of 15 residues. V was pared by 1 base and J by 5 bases, with 14 bases between. Germline V gives CDR1 LGHDT, CDR2 YNNKEL (reference sequence).

The V call is TRBV12-5, the J call TRBJ2-7; D is unresolved. CDR1 and CDR2 from the germline V gene are LGHNT and FRNRAP. The CDR3 extends over 13 amino acids. Trimming removed 3 bases from V and 3 bases from J, with 9 bases in between. CDR3 DNA: TGTGCTAGTGGTTTCCGGCCAGGCTACGAGCAGTACTTC. It is translated as CASGFRPGYEQYF.

J is TRBJ1-4 and V is TRBV30; TRBD1 matches 12 bases. CDR1 and CDR2 (germline): GTSNPN, SVGIG (reference sequence). The CDR3 totals 16 residues. V was clipped by 2 bases and J by 7 bases; unmatched bases: 8. CDR3 in DNA: TGTGCCTGGAGTCCGGGACAGGGGGCGATAGGTGAAAAACTGTTTTTT. Encoded protein: CAWSPGQGAIGEKLFF.

The chain has TRBV6-1 and TRBJ1-4; D call uncertain. From germline, CDR1 is MNHNS and CDR2 SASEGT. The CDR3 sequence is 15 residues long. The germline V and J ends were trimmed by 1 base and 7 bases, with 13 bases remaining between them. The CDR3 sequence is CASSEVGGISEKLFF. For the CDR3, the DNA is TGTGCCAGCAGTGAAGTTGGCGGGATAAGTGAAAAACTGTTTTTT.

This clone showed up just once. The V call is TRBV19, the J call TRBJ2-5; D may be TRBD1 or TRBD2 (5 bases each). Trimming removed 4 bases from V and 4 bases from J, with 22 bases in between. Looked up from germline, CDR1 is LNHDA and CDR2 is SQIVND (reference sequence). The CDR3 extends over 17 amino acids. The CDR3 region has the DNA TGTGCCAGTAGTACCCCTCGGGACCTTGAGAGCCTAGAGACCCAGTACTTC. This sequence encodes CASSTPRDLESLETQYF.

This rearrangement joins TRBV29-1 to TRBJ1-5; D not certain. CDR1 is SQVTM, CDR2 ANQGSEA, per germline. This CDR3 comprises 14 residues. The ends were cut back, 5 bases at V and 0 bases at J, with 11 bases in the middle. This chain's CDR3 is CSVWAADSNQPQHF. As DNA, the CDR3 is TGCAGCGTTTGGGCAGCCGATAGCAATCAGCCCCAGCATTTT.

The chain carries TRBV5-6 and TRBJ2-1; D not resolved. In germline, CDR1 is SGHDT, CDR2 YYEEEE. This CDR3 has 13 residues. Trimming stripped 0 bases from V and 7 bases from J, with 8 bases between. The CDR3 sequence is CASSLDLGNEQFF. CDR3 DNA sequence: TGTGCCAGCAGCTTGGATCTGGGAAATGAGCAGTTCTTC.

The genes are TRBV11-2 and TRBJ2-2; 10 nucleotides align to TRBD2. In germline, CDR1 is SGHAT, CDR2 FQNNGV. Germline trimming cut 2 bases from V and 7 bases from J; bases unmatched to any gene: 10. The CDR3 contains 17 residues. CDR3 sequence reads: CASSLIAGLAEGGELFF. CDR3 nucleotides: TGTGCCAGCAGCTTAATTGCTGGACTAGCGGAGGGCGGGGAGCTGTTTTTT.

About this clone: This specimen includes other DNA sequences encoding the same CDR3. V and J are TRBV29-1 and TRBJ1-2, with TRBD1 matching 9 bases. Germline V gene lookup returns CDR1 SQVTM and CDR2 ANQGSEA. The CDR3 has 13 amino acids. With 7 bases clipped from V and 7 bases from J, the junction kept 10 bases outside the gene matches. As DNA, the CDR3 is TGCAGCGGTTTGGGGACAGGGATAGGTGGCTACACCTTC. Translation gives CSGLGTGIGGYTF.

In its sample, this clone is medium-sized. The chain combines TRBV14 with TRBJ2-2; D is unresolved. Germline V lookup: CDR1 SGHDN, CDR2 FVKESK. This CDR3 contains 13 residues. Deletions cut 1 base from V and 6 bases from J, with 6 bases between. The CDR3 DNA follows: TGTGCCAGCAGCCAAGGGAGACCCGGGGAGCTGTTTTTT. Translation: CASSQGRPGELFF.

This clone was picked up one time. This chain's CDR3 is CASSSTGDGNTIYF. CDR3 nucleotide sequence: TGTGCCAGCAGCTCTACTGGCGATGGAAACACCATATATTTT. The gene calls are TRBV11-2 and TRBJ1-3; D unclear. CDR3 length equals 14 residues. Germline V gene sequence: CDR1 SGHAT, CDR2 FQNNGV. With 4 bases removed from V and 3 bases from J, the gap between germline ends came to 10 bases. Full variable domain (remainder filled in from reference TRBV11-2 and TRBJ1-3): EAGVAQSPRYKIIEKRQSVAFWCNPISGHATLYWYQQILGQGPKLLIQFQNNGVVDDSQLPKDRFSAERLKGVDSTLKIQPAKLEDSAVYLCASSSTGDGNTIYFGEGSWLTVV.

The genes are TRBV4-1 and TRBJ1-2, with TRBD1 identical over 7 bases. The CDR3 has 17 residues. In germline, CDR1 is MGHRA, CDR2 YSYEKL. V gave up 2 bases and J gave up 3 bases; unmatched junction bases: 12. CDR3 bases: TGCGCCAGCAGCCAAACATCTCTCGGACAGGAGTACTATGGCTACACCTTC. Amino acids: CASSQTSLGQEYYGYTF.

The chain employs TRBV4-1 and TRBJ1-1, with D uncertain. From germline, CDR1 is MGHRA and CDR2 YSYEKL. The CDR3 loop spans 14 amino acids. Trimming removed 0 bases from V and 7 bases from J, with 12 bases in between. The CDR3 spells CASSQDGRLDEAFF. CDR3 DNA: TGCGCCAGCAGCCAAGATGGACGATTGGATGAAGCTTTCTTT.